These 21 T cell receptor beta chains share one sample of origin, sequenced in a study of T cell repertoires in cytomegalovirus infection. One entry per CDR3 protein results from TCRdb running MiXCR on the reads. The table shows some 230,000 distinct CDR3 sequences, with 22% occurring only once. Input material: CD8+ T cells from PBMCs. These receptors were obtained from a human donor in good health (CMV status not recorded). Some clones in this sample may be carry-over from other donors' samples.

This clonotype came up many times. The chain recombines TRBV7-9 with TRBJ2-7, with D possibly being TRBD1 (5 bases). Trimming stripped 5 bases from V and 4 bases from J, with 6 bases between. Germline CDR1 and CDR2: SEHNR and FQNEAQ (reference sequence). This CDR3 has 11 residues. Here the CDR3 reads CASSTGYEQYF. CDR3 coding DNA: TGTGCCAGCAGCACAGGATACGAGCAGTACTTC. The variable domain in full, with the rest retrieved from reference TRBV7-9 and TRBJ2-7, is DTGVSQNPRHKITKRGQNVTFRCDPISEHNRLYWYRQTLGQGPEFLTYFQNEAQLEKSRLLSDRFSAERPKGSFSTLEIQRTEQGDSAMYLCASSTGYEQYFGPGTRLTVT.

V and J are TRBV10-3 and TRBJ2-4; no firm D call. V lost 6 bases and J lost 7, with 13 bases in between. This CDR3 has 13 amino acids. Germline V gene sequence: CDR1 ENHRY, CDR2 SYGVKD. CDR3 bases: TGTGCCATCAGGGCATTACCGGAGAACATTCAGTACTTC. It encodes CAIRALPENIQYF.

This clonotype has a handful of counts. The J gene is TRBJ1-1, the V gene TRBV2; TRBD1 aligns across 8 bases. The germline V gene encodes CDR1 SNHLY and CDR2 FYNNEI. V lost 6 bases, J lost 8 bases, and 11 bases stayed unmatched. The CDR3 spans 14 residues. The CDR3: CASSETGVTLEAFF. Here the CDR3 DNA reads TGTGCCAGCAGCGAGACAGGGGTCACACTGGAAGCTTTCTTT.

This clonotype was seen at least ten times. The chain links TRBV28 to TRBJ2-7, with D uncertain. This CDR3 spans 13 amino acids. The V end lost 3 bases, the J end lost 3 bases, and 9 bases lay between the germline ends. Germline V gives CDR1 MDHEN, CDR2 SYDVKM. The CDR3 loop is CASSFRNFYEQYF. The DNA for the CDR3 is TGTGCCAGCAGTTTCCGGAACTTCTACGAGCAGTACTTC.

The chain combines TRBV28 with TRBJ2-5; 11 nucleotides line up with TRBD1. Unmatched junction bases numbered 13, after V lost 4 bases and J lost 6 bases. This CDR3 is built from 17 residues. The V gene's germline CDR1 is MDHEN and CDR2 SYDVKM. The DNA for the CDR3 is TGTGCCAGCAGTTCCTACTCCCGGGACAGGGGGTTCAAGACCCAGTACTTC. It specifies CASSSYSRDRGFKTQYF.

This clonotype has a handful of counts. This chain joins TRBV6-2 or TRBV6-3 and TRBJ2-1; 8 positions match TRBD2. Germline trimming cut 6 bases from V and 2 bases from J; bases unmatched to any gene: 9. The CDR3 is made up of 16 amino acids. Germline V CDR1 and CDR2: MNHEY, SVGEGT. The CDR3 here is CASSSGTSLPYNEQFF. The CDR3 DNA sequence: TGTGCCAGCAGCTCCGGGACTAGTCTCCCCTACAATGAGCAGTTCTTC.

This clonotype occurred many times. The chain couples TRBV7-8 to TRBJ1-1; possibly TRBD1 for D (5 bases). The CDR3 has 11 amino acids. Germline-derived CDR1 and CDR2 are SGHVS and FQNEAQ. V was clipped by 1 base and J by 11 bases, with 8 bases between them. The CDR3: CASSLETEAFF. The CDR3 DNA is TGTGCCAGCAGCTTAGAGACAGAGGCTTTCTTT.

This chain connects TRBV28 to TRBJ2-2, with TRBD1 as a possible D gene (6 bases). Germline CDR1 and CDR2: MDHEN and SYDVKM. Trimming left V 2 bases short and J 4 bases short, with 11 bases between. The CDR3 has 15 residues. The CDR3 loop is CASSLGFRGTGELFF. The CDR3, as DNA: TGTGCCAGCAGTTTAGGTTTCAGGGGCACCGGGGAGCTGTTTTTT. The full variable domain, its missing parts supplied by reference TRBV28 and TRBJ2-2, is DVKVTQSSRYLVKRTGEKVFLECVQDMDHENMFWYRQDPGLGLRLIYFSYDVKMKEKGDIPEGYSVSREKKERFSLILESASTNQTSMYLCASSLGFRGTGELFFGEGSRLTVL.

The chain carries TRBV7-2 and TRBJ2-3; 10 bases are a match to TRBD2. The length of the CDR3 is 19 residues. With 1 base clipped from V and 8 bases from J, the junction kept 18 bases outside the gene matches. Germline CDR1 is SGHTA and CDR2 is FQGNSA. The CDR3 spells CASSLDGAAGGGHDGTQYF. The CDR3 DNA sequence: TGTGCCAGCAGCTTAGATGGAGCAGCGGGGGGGGGCCACGACGGTACGCAGTATTTT.

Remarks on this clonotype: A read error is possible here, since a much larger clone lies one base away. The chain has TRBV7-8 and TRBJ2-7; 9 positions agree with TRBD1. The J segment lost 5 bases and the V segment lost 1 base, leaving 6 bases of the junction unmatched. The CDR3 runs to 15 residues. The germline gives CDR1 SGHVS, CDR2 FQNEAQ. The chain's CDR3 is CASSLGGQGTDEQYF. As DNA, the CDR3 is TGTGCCAGCAGCTTAGGAGGACAGGGGACCGACGAGCAGTACTTC.

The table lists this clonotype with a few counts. The CDR3, as DNA: TGTGCCAGCAGCTTAATTCTCGGGGTTGGTACTGAAGCTTTCTTT. Amino acid sequence: CASSLILGVGTEAFF. This rearrangement joins TRBV11-2 to TRBJ1-1, with D hard to call. There are 15 residues in the CDR3. V was pared by 2 bases and J by 5 bases, with 15 bases between. The germline gives CDR1 SGHAT, CDR2 FQNNGV.

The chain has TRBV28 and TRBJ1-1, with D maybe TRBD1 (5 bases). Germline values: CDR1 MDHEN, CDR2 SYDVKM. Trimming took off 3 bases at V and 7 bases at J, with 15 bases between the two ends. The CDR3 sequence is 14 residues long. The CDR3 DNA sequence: TGTGCCAGCAGTTTGCTGGACTGGGGCGGTGAAGCTTTCTTT. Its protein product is CASSLLDWGGEAFF.

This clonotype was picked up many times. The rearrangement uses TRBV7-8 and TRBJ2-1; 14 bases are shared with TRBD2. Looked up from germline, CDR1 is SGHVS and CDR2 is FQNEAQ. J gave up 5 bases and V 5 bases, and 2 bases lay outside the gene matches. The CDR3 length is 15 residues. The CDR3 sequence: CASSGGLAGDNEQFF. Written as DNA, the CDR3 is TGTGCCAGCAGCGGGGGACTAGCGGGGGACAATGAGCAGTTCTTC. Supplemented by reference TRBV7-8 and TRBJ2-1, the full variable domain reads GAGVSQSPRYKVAKRGQDVALRCDPISGHVSLFWYQQALGQGPEFLTYFQNEAQLDKSGLPSDRFFAERPEGSVSTLKIQRTQQEDSAVYLCASSGGLAGDNEQFFGPGTRLTVL.

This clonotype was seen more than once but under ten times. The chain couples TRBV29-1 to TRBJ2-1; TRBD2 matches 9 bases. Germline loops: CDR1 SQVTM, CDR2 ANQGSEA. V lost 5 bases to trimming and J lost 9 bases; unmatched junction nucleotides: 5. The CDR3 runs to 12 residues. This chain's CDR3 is CSVRRGGTEQFF. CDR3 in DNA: TGCAGCGTTCGGCGGGGGGGTACTGAGCAGTTCTTC.

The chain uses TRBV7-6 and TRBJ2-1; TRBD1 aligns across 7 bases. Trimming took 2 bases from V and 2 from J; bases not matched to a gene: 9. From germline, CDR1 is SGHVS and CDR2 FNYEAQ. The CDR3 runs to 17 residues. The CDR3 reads CASSLSPRQGAYNEQFF. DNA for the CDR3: TGTGCCAGCAGCTTAAGCCCCCGGCAGGGGGCCTACAATGAGCAGTTCTTC.

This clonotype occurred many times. This chain's CDR3 is CASSWTGSNYGYTF. The CDR3 nucleotides read TGTGCCAGCAGTTGGACAGGCTCTAACTATGGCTACACCTTC. The gene calls are TRBV12-3 or TRBV12-4 and TRBJ1-2; 7 bases fit TRBD1. The CDR3 covers 14 residues. J gave up 0 bases and V 4 bases, and 2 bases lay outside the gene matches.

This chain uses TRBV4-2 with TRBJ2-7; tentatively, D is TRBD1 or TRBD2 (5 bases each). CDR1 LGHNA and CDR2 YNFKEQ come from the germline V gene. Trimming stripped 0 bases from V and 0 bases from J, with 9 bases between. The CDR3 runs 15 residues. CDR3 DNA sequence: TGTGCCAGCAGCCAAGAGGTTGGGGGCTCCTACGAGCAGTACTTC. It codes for CASSQEVGGSYEQYF.

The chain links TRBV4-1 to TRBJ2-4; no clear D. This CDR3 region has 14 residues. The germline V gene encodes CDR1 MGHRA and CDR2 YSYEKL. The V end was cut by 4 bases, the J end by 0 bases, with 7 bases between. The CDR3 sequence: CASSPSSAKNIQYF. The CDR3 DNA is TGCGCCAGCAGCCCCTCGTCAGCCAAAAACATTCAGTACTTC.

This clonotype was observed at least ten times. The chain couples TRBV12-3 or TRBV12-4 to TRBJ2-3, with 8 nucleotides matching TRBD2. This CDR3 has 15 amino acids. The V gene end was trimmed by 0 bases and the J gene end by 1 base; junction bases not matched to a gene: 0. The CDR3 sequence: CASSLASGGTDTQYF. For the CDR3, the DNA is TGTGCCAGCAGTTTAGCTAGCGGGGGCACAGATACGCAGTATTTT.

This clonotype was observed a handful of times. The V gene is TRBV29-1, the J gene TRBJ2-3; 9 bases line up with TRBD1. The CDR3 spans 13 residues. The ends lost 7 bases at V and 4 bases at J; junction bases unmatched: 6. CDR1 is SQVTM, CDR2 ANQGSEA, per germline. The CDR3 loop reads CSARDRVPDTQYF. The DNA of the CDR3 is TGCAGCGCGCGGGACAGGGTACCAGATACGCAGTATTTT.

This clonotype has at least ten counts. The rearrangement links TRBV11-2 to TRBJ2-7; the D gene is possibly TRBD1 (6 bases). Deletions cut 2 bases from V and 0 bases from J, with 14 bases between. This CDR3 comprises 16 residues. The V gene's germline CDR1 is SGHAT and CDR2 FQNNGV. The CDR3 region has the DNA TGTGCCAGCAGCTTAACCGGGACATCGGACTCCTACGAGCAGTACTTC. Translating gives CASSLTGTSDSYEQYF.